The clone carrying this T cell receptor beta chain has more than one count but fewer than ten. The sample belongs to a study of Graves' ophthalmopathy and Graves' hyperthyroidism. RNA transcripts served as template for amplifying TCR beta CDR3 sequences. First-round RT-PCR used HTBI primers; second-round multiplex PCR followed. A single record per CDR3 protein comes from TCRdb applying MiXCR to the multiplex PCR reads. The sample has 200,000 to 300,000 distinct CDR3 sequences; 45% are singletons. The receptor was isolated from an adult man with Graves' ophthalmopathy. The sample consisted of peripheral blood.

CDR3 bases: TGTGCCAGCTGGCGGGGGTCTGGGGCCAACGTCCTGACTTTC. Amino acids: CASWRGSGANVLTF. The chain joins TRBV19 to TRBJ2-6; 7 bases align to TRBD2. CDR1 and CDR2 (germline): LNHDA, SQIVND (reference sequence). This CDR3 is 14 amino acids long. V shed 9 bases and J 1 base; nucleotides not matched to a gene: 3. The full variable domain, with the rest looked up from reference TRBV19 and TRBJ2-6, is DGGITQSPKYLFRKEGQNVTLSCEQNLNHDAMYWYRQDPGQGLRLIYYSQIVNDFQKGDIAEGYSVSREKKESFPLTVTSAQKNPTAFYLCASWRGSGANVLTFGAGSRLTVL.